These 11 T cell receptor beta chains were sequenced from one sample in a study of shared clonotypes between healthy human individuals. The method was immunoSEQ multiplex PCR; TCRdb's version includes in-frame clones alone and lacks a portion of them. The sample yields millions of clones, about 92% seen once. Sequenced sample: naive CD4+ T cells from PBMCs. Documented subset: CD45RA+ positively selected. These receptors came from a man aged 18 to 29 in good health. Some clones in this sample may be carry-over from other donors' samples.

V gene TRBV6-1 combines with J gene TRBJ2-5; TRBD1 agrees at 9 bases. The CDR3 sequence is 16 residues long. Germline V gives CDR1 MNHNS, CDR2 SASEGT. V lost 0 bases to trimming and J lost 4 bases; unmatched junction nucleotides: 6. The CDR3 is CASSEALGQGVETQYF. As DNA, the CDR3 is TGTGCCAGCAGTGAAGCGTTGGGACAGGGAGTAGAGACCCAGTACTTC.

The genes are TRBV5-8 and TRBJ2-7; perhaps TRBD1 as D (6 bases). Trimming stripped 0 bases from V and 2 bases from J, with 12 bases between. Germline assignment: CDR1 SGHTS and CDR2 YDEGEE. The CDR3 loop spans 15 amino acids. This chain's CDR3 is CASSLGSGQTYEQYF. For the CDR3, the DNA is TGTGCCAGCAGCTTGGGGAGCGGACAGACCTACGAGCAGTACTTC.

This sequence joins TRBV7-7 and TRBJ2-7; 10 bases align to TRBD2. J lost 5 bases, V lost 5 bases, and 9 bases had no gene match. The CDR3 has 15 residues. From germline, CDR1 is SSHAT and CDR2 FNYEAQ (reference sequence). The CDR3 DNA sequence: TGTGCCAGCAGCCCTCTAGCGGGAGTTCCCCACGAGCAGTACTTC. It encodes CASSPLAGVPHEQYF.

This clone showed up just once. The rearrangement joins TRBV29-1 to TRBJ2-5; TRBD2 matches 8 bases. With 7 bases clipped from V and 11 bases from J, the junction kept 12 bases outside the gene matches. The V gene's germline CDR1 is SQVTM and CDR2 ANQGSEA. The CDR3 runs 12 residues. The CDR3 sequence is CSGGAGDREQYF. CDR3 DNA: TGCAGCGGGGGAGCGGGAGATCGAGAGCAGTACTTC. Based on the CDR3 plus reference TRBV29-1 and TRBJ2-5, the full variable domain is SAVISQKPSRDICQRGTSLTIQCQVDSQVTMMFWYRQQPGQSLTLIATANQGSEATYESGFVIDKFPISRPNLTFSTLTVSNMSPEDSSIYLCSGGAGDREQYFGPGTRLLVL.

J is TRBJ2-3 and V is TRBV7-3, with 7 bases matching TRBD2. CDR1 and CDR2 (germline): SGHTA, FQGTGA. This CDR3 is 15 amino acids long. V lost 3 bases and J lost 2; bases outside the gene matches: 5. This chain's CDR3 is CASSLERLATDTQYF. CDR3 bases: TGTGCCAGCAGCTTGGAGCGACTAGCCACAGATACGCAGTATTTT.

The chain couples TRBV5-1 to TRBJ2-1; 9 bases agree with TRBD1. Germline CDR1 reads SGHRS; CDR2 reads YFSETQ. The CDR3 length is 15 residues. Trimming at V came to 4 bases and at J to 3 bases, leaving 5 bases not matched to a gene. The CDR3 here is CASSLQGAGYNEQFF. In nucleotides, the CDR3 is TGCGCCAGCAGCCTACAGGGGGCGGGCTACAATGAGCAGTTCTTC.

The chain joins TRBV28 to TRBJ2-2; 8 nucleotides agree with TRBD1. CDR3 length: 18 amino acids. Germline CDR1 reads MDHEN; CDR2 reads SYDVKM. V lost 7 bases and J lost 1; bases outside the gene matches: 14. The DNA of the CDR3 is TGTGCCAGCACACGTTCTCAGGGGGCCAATCTGAACACCGGGGAGCTGTTTTTT. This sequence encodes CASTRSQGANLNTGELFF.

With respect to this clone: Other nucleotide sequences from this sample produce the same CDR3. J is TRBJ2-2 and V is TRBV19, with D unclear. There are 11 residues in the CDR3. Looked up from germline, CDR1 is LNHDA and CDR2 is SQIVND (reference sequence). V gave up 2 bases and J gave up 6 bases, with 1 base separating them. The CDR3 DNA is TGTGCCAGTAGTATATCCGGGGAGCTGTTTTTT. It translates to CASSISGELFF.

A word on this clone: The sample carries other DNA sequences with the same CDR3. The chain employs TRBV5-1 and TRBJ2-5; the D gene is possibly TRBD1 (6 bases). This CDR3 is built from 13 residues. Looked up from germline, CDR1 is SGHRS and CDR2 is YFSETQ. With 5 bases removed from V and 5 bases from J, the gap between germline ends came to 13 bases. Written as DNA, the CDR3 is TGCGCCAGCAGTCTCCCAGGGGAGGAGACCCAGTACTTC. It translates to CASSLPGEETQYF.

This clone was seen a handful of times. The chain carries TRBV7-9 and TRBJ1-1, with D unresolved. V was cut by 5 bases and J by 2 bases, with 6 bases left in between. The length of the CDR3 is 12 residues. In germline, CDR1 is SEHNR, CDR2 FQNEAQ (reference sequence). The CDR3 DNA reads TGTGCCAGCAGCGCCATTAACACTGAAGCTTTCTTT. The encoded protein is CASSAINTEAFF.

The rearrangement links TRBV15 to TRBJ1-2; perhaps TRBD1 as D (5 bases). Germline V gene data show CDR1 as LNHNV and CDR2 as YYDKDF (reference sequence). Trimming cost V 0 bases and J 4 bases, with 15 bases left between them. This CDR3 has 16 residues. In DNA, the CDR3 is TGTGCCACCAGCAGAGACGCCGGGGGAAGGGCCTATGGCTACACCTTC. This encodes CATSRDAGGRAYGYTF.